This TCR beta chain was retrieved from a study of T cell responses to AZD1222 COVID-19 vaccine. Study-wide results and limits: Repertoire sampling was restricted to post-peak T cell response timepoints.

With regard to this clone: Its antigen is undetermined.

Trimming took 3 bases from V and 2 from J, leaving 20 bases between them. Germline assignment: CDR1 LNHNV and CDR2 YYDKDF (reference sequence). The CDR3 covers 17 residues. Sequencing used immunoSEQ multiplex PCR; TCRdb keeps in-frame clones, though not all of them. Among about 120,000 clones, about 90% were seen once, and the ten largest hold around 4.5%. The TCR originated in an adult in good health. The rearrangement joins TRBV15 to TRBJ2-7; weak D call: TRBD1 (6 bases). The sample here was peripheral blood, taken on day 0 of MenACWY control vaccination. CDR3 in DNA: TGTGCCACCAGCAGCCTAACTTACAGGGTCTCAACCTACGAGCAGTACTTC. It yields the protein CATSSLTYRVSTYEQYF.